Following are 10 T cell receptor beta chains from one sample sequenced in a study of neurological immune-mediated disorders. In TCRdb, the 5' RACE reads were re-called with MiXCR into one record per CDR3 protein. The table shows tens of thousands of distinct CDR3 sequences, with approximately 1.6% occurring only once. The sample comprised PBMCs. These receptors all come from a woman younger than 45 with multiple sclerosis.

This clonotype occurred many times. CDR3 loop: CASSPRQGMNTEAFF. CDR3 bases: TGTGCCAGCAGTCCTCGACAGGGAATGAACACTGAAGCTTTCTTT. This chain uses TRBV12-3 or TRBV12-4 with TRBJ1-1, with TRBD1 matching over 7 bases. V was pared by 5 bases and J by 0 bases, with 6 bases of the junction left unmatched. CDR3 length: 15 amino acids.

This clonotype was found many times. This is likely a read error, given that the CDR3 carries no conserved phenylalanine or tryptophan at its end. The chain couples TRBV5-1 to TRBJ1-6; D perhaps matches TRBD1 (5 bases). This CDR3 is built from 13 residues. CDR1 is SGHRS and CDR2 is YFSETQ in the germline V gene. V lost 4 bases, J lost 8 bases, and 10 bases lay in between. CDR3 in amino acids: CASSPDRYSPLHV. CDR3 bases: TGCGCCAGCAGCCCCGACAGATATTCACCCCTCCACGTT.

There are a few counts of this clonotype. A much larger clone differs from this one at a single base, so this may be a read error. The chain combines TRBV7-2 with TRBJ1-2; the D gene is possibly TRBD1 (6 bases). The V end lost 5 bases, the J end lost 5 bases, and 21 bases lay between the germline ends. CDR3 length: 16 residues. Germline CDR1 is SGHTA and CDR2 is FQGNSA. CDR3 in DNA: TGTGCCAGCAGCCCCGGGGGGGGCAGCATCCAGTATGGCTACACCTTC. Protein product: CASSPGGGSIQYGYTF.

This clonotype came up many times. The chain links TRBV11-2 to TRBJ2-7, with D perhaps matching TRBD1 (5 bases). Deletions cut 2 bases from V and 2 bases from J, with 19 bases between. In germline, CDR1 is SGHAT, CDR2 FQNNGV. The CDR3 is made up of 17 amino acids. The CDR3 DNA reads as TGTGCCAGCAGCTTATCCAGGGCGGCAGGACGGGCCTACGAGCAGTACTTC. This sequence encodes CASSLSRAAGRAYEQYF. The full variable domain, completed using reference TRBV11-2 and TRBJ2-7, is EAGVAQSPRYKIIEKRQSVAFWCNPISGHATLYWYQQILGQGPKLLIQFQNNGVVDDSQLPKDRFSAERLKGVDSTLKIQPAKLEDSAVYLCASSLSRAAGRAYEQYFGPGTRLTVT.

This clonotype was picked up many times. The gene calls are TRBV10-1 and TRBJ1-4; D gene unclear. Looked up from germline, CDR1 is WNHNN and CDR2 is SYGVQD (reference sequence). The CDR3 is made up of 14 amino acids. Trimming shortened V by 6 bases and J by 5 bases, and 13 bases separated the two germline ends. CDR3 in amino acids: CASRVGGSNEKLFF. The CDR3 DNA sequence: TGCGCCAGCAGGGTGGGAGGTTCGAATGAAAAACTGTTTTTT.

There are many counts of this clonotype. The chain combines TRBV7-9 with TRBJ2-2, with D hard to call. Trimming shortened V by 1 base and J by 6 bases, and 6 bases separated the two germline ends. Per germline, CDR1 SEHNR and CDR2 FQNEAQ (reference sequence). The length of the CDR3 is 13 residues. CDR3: CASSLGLSGELFF. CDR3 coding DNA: TGTGCCAGCAGCTTAGGACTCTCCGGGGAGCTGTTTTTT.

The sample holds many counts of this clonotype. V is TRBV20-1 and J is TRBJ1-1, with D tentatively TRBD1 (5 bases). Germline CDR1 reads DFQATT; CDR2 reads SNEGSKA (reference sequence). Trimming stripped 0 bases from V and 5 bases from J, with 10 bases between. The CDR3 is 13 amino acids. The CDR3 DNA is TGCAGTGCTAGAGAGAAGGGGTGGACTGAAGCTTTCTTT. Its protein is CSAREKGWTEAFF.

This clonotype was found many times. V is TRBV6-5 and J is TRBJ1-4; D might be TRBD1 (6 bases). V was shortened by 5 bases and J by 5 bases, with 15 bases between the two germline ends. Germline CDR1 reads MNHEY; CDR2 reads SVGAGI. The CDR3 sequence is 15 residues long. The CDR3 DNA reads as TGTGCCAGCAGTCAAGGACAGTCGACGAATGAAAAACTGTTTTTT. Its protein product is CASSQGQSTNEKLFF.

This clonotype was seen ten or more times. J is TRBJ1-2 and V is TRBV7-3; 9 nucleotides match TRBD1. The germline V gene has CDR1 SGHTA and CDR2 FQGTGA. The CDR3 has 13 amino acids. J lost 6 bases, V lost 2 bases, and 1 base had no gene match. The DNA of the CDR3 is TGTGCCAGCAGCTTAGGGACAGGGAATGGCTACACCTTC. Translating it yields CASSLGTGNGYTF.

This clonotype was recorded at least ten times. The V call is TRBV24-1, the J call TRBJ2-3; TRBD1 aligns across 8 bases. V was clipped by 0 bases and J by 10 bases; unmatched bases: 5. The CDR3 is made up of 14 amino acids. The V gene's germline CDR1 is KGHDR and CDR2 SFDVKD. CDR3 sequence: CATSDLRTGQAQYF. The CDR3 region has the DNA TGTGCCACCAGTGATTTGCGGACAGGGCAAGCGCAGTATTTT.